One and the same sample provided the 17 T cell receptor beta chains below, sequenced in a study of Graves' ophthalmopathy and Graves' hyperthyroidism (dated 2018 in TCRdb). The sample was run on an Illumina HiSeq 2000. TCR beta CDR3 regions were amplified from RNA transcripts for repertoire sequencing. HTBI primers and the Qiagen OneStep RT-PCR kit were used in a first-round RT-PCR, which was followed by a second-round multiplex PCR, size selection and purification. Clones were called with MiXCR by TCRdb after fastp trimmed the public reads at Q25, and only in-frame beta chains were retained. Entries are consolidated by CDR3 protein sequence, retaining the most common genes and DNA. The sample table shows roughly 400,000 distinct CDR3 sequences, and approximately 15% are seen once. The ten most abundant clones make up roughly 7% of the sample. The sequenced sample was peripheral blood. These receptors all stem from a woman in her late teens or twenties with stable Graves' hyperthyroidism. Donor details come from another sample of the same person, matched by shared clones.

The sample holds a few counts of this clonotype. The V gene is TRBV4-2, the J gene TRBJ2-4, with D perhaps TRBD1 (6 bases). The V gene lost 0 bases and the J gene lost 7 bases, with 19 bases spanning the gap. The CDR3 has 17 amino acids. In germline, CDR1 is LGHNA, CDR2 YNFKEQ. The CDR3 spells CASSQEGRHSGENIQYF. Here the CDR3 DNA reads TGTGCCAGCAGCCAAGAAGGCCGCCATTCAGGGGAGAACATTCAGTACTTC.

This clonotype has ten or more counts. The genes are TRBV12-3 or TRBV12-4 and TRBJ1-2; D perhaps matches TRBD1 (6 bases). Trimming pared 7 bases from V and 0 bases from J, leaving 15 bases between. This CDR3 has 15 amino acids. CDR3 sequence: CASMKLPGANYGYTF. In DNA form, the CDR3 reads TGTGCCAGCATGAAACTTCCAGGGGCTAACTATGGCTACACCTTC.

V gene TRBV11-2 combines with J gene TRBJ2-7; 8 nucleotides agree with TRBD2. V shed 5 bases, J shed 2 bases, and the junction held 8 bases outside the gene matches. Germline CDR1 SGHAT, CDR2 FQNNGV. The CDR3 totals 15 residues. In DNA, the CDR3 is TGTGCCAGCAGCCAAGCAGCGGGAGTTCCCTACGAGCAGTACTTC. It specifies CASSQAAGVPYEQYF.

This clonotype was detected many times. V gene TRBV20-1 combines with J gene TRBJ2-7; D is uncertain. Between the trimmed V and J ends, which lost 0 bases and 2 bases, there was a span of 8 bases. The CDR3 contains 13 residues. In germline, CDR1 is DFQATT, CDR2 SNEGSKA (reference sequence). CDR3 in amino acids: CSARDVHTYEQYF. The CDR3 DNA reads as TGCAGTGCTAGAGATGTACATACCTACGAGCAGTACTTC.

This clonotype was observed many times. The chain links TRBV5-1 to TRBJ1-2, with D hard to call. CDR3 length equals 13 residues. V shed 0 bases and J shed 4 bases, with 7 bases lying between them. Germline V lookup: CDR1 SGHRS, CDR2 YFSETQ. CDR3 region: CASSLGQFYGYTF. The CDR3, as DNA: TGCGCCAGCAGCTTGGGGCAGTTCTATGGCTACACCTTC.

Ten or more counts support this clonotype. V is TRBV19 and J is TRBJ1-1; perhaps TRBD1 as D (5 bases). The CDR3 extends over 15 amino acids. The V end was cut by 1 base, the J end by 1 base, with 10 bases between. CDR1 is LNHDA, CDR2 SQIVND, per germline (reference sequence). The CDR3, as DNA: TGTGCCAGTAGTATAGCGGGAGGGGCGAACACTGAAGCTTTCTTT. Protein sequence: CASSIAGGANTEAFF.

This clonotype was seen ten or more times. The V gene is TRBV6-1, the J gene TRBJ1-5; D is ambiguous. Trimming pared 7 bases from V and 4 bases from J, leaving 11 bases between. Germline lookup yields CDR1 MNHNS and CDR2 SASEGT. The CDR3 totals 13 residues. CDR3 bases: TGTGCCAGCACCCAAGCCGGGAATCAGCCCCAGCATTTT. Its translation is CASTQAGNQPQHF.

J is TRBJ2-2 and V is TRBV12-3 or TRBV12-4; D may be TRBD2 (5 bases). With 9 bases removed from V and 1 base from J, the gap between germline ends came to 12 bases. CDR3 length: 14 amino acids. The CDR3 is CASNVAGNTGELFF. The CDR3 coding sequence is TGTGCCAGTAACGTGGCGGGGAACACCGGGGAGCTGTTTTTT.

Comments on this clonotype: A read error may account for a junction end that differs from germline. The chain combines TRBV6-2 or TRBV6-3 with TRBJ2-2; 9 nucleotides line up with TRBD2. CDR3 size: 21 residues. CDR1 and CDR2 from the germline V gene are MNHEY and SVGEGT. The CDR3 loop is CASSYSSSEPAGGTNTGELCF. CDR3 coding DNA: TGTGCCAGCAGTTACTCGTCATCAGAGCCAGCGGGGGGAACTAACACCGGGGAGCTGTGTTTT.

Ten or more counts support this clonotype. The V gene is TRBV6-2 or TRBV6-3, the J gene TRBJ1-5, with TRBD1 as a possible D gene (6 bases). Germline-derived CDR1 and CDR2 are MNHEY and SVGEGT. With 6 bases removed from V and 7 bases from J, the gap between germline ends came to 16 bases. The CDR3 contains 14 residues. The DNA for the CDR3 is TGTGCCAGCAGCCACTTACGGGACAACCAGCCCCAGCATTTT. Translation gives CASSHLRDNQPQHF.

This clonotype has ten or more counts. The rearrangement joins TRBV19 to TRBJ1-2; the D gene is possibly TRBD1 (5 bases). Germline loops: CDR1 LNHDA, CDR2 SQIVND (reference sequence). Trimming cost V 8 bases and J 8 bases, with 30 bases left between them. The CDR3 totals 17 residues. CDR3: CASYGHGEGQGKKGYTF. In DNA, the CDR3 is TGTGCCAGTTACGGCCACGGTGAGGGGCAGGGAAAGAAGGGCTACACCTTC.

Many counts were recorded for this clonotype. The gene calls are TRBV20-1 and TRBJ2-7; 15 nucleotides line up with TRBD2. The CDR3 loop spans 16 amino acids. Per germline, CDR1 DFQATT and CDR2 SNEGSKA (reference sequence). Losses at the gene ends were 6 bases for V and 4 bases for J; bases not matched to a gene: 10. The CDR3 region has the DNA TGCAGTGCAAAGGGACTAGCGGGGGGTAATATTTACGAGCAGTACTTC. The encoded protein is CSAKGLAGGNIYEQYF.

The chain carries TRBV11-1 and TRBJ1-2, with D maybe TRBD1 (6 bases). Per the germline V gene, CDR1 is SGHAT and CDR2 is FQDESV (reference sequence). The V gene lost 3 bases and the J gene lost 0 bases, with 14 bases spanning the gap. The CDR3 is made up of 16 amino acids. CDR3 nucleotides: TGTGCCAGCAGCTTCATCCGGGACACCGCTAACTATGGCTACACCTTC. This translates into CASSFIRDTANYGYTF.

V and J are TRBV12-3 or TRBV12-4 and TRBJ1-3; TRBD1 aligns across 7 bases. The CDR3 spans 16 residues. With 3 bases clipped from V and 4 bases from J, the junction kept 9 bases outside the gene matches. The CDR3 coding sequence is TGTGCCAGCAGTTTTAACAGGGGAGGCTCAGGAAACACCATATATTTT. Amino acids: CASSFNRGGSGNTIYF.

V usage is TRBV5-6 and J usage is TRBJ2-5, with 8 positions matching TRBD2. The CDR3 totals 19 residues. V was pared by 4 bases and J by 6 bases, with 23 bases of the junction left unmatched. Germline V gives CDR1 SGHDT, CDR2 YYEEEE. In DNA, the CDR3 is TGTGCCAGCAGCCCCTTAGACCGGCGACTAGCGACCGCCCGAAAGACCCAGTACTTC. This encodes CASSPLDRRLATARKTQYF.

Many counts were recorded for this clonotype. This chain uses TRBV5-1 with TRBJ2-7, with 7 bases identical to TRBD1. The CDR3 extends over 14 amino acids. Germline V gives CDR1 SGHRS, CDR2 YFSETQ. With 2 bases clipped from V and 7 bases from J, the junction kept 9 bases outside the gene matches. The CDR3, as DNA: TGCGCCAGCAGCTTAGGACAGGTAGTCCTTGAGCAGTACTTC. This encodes CASSLGQVVLEQYF.

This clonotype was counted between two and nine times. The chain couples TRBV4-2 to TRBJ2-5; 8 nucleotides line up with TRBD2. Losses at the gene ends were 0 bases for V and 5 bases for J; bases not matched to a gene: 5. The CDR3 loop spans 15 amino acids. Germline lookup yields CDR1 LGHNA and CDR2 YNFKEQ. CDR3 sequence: CASSQEGSGSETQYF. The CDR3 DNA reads TGTGCCAGCAGCCAAGAGGGGAGCGGGAGTGAGACCCAGTACTTC.